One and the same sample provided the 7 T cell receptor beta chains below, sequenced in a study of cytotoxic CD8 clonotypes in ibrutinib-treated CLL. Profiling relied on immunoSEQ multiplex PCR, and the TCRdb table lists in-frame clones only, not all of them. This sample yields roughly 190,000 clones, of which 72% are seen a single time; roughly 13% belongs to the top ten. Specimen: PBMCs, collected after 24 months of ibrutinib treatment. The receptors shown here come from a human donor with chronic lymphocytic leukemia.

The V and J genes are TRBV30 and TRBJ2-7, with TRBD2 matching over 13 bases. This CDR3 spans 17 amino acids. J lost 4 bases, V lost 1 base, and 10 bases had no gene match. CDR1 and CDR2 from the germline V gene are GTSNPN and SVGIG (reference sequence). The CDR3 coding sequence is TGTGCCTGGAGTGGAAGACTAGCGGGAGGCCTCGAATACGAGCAGTACTTC. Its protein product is CAWSGRLAGGLEYEQYF.

CDR3 loop: CASSYGGRNTIYF. In nucleotides, the CDR3 is TGTGCCAGCAGTTATGGGGGGAGAAACACCATATATTTT. This sequence joins TRBV6-6 and TRBJ1-3; maybe TRBD1 (5 bases). The CDR3 spans 13 residues. Germline-derived CDR1 and CDR2 are MNHNY and SVGAGI (reference sequence). Between the trimmed V and J ends, which lost 3 bases and 5 bases, there was a span of 8 bases.

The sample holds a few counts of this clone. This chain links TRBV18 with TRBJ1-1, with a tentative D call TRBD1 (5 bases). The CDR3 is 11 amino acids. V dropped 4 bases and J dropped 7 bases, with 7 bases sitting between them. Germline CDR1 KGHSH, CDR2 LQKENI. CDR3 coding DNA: TGTGCCAGCTCACGACAGTATGAAGCTTTCTTT. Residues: CASSRQYEAFF. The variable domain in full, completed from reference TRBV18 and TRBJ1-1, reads NAGVMQNPRHLVRRRGQEARLRCSPMKGHSHVYWYRQLPEEGLKFMVYLQKENIIDESGMPKERFSAEFPKEGPSILRIQQVVRGDSAAYFCASSRQYEAFFGQGTRLTVV.

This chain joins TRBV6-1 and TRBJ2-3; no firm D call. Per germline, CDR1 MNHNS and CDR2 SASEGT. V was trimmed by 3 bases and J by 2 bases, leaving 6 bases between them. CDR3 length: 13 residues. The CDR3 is CASSDRHTDTQYF. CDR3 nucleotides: TGTGCCAGCAGTGATCGCCACACAGATACGCAGTATTTT.

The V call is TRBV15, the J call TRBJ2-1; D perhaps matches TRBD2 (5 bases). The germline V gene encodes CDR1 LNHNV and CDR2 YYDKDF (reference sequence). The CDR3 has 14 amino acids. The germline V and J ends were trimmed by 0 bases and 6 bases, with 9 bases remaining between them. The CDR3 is CATSRDNLANEQFF. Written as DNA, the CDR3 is TGTGCCACCAGCAGAGATAATCTAGCCAATGAGCAGTTCTTC.

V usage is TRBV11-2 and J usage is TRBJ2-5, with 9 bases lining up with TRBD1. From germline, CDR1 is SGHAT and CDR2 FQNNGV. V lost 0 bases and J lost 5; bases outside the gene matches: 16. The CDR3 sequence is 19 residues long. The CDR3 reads CASSLDWAGTGSIVETQYF. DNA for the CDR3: TGTGCCAGCAGCTTAGATTGGGCCGGGACAGGGTCGATCGTCGAGACCCAGTACTTC.

The CDR3 protein is CASSLALNGRSEQFF. CDR3 nucleotide sequence: TGTGCCAGCAGCTTAGCGCTTAACGGGAGGAGTGAGCAGTTCTTC. This rearrangement joins TRBV7-9 to TRBJ2-1; TRBD2 matches at 7 bases. This CDR3 has 15 residues. The germline V gene has CDR1 SEHNR and CDR2 FQNEAQ (reference sequence). V shed 0 bases and J 9 bases; nucleotides not matched to a gene: 8.